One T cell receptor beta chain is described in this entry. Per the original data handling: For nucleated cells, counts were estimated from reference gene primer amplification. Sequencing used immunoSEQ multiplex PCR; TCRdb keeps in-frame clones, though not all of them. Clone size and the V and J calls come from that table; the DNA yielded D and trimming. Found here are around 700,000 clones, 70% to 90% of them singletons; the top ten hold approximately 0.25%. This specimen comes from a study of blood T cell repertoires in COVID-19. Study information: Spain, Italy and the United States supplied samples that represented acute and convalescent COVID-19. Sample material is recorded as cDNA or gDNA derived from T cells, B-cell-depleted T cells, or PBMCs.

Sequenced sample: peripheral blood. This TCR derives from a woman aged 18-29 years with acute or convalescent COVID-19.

As DNA, the CDR3 is TGTGCCAGCAGCCAAAGGGGTAACGAGCAGTTCTTC. Protein sequence: CASSQRGNEQFF. The chain recombines TRBV6-2 or TRBV6-3 with TRBJ2-1, with D maybe TRBD1 (5 bases). Deletions cut 6 bases from V and 10 bases from J, with 13 bases between. There are 12 residues in the CDR3. Germline V CDR1 and CDR2: MNHEY, SVGEGT.